Described below is a single T cell receptor (beta chain) sequence and its context. This clone has a handful of counts. It lacks a known antigen. Per-base qualities were not stored, and no clone one base away is much larger. The source of the sample is a study of cytotoxic CD8 clonotypes in ibrutinib-treated CLL (dated by TCRdb to 2020 to 2022). Broadly, across the study: In this cohort, over 14 patients were treatment-naive and roughly 10 were relapsed/refractory, while approximately 18 had unmutated IGHV. Responses were partial in around 25 patients and complete in 2; after median around 72 months follow-up, about 14 stayed in remission and 12 progressed. Of the roughly 86 people in the trial, about two dozen had longitudinal samples available. All remission and progressive disease samples were collected while patients were still receiving ibrutinib. Cryopreserved peripheral blood mononuclear cells were collected at three points: before therapy, at response, and at either sustained remission or disease progression. An average of roughly 270,000 productive templates and approximately 90,000 productive rearrangements was obtained per sample. Response samples were obtained after a median of around eleven months of treatment, with a range of about 6 to 36 months. Summary of the overall study and its limitations: Baseline clonality was found to be higher than that of age-matched healthy donors and was strongly correlated with circulating CD8+ T-cell counts. Clonality rose at ibrutinib response, remained stable during sustained remission, and dropped back toward baseline at progression. Sampling times were not matched between sustained-remission and progressing patients, and lymph node repertoires were not studied. Public clonotypes were rare and either shrank or stayed stable during treatment, and the rise in clonality at ibrutinib response reflected expansion of private clonotypes.

The CDR3 goes from the cysteine to the phenylalanine over 16 residues. The kept DNA is CDR3 alone, 48 bases in frame from the first base. CDR1 and CDR2 (MDHEN, SYDVKM) derive from the germline V gene. V lost 0 bases and J lost 5 bases; the stretch between them is 17 bases long. The sample's time point label, decoded: progressive disease on ibrutinib. For TCR beta library preparation, 1.5 to 2.5 micrograms of genomic DNA were extracted from the cryopreserved PBMCs. High-throughput TCR beta sequencing was performed on longitudinal blood samples from CLL patients receiving ibrutinib monotherapy. The patients were enrolled in a single-center, open-label phase 2 trial of ibrutinib monotherapy. Each clonotype received, on average, around 10x coverage in deep resolution sequencing performed on a MiSeq, where the target depth lay between 1 in 1 million and 1 in 200,000 T cells. The immunoSEQ hsTCRB Kit was used to generate the TCR beta libraries. Under the source paper's analysis protocol: ImmunoSEQ Data Assistant and ImmunoSEQ Analyzer were used for data analysis, and V, D and J genes were assigned according to IMGT definitions. Clonality, which ranges from 0 to 1, was calculated by subtracting the normalized Shannon entropy of productive rearrangement frequencies from one. Public clonotype analysis was restricted to overrepresented clonotypes comprising at least 0.05% of each patient's repertoire. Some twelve repertoires from age-matched healthy donors, obtained from immuneACCESS, served as clonality controls. TCRdb re-hosts the immuneACCESS table, in-frame sequences only. Its copies lack some clones; in the studies checked, an unresolved V gene accounts for under half of them, and the cause for the rest is not known. V and J calls and clone size come straight from that table; D and trimming were deduced from the DNA. The sample table contains 250,000 to 350,000 clones; only one count was recorded for approximately 79% of them. Clones ranked in the top ten supply about 5.8% of the sample.

This chain is built from TRBV28 and TRBJ2-7; a tentative D call is TRBD1 (6 bases match). This TCR came from a human donor with chronic lymphocytic leukemia. The material sequenced was PBMCs, taken at disease progression, from a patient treated with ibrutinib. The sequence in DNA is TGTGCCAGCAGTTTATGGGCAGGGGCGGCGGATAACGAGCAGTACTTC. Its amino acids are CASSLWAGAADNEQYF.